One sample yielded the 21 T cell receptor beta chains listed below, sequenced in a study of cytomegalovirus exposure and HLA in healthy donors. The primer mix had 60 Vbeta and 13 Jbeta primers. Data came from immunoSEQ multiplex PCR; TCRdb stores just in-frame clones and leaves some out. The sample has around 180,000 clones; roughly 80% are singletons. The source material was PBMCs. Receptor source: a woman in her twenties or thirties in good health and CMV-seropositive.

The J gene is TRBJ2-1, the V gene TRBV4-1; no definite D call. Germline CDR1 MGHRA, CDR2 YSYEKL. The CDR3 has 16 residues. Trimming shortened V by 0 bases and J by 0 bases, and 9 bases separated the two germline ends. CDR3 sequence reads: CASSQDPYSSYNEQFF. The CDR3 coding sequence is TGCGCCAGCAGCCAAGACCCCTACAGCTCCTACAATGAGCAGTTCTTC.

The CDR3 DNA is TGTGCCAGCAGAGATGGAGGTTCTGTCGTTGATGCTTTCTTT. This sequence encodes CASRDGGSVVDAFF. V is TRBV5-4 and J is TRBJ1-1; no definite D call. V lost 5 bases and J 11 bases, leaving 22 bases between the germline ends. CDR1 and CDR2 from the germline V gene are SGHNT and YYREEE (reference sequence). This CDR3 has 14 residues.

The chain links TRBV27 to TRBJ2-5; no definite D call. Germline values: CDR1 MNHEY, CDR2 SMNVEV (reference sequence). This CDR3 comprises 13 residues. V was shortened by 7 bases and J by 5 bases, with 14 bases between the two germline ends. CDR3 coding DNA: TGTGCCAGCAAGTTTGCGGTGGGTGAGACCCAGTACTTC. Translating it yields CASKFAVGETQYF.

The rearrangement joins TRBV27 to TRBJ2-7, with D uncertain. V was trimmed by 9 bases and J by 5 bases, leaving 29 bases between them. The CDR3 spans 17 residues. Germline-derived CDR1 and CDR2 are MNHEY and SMNVEV (reference sequence). This chain's CDR3 is CARVVETRHLIYHEQYF. DNA of the CDR3: TGTGCCAGGGTGGTCGAGACGCGACATCTCATCTACCACGAGCAGTACTTC.

The chain couples TRBV27 to TRBJ1-2; D unresolved. The CDR3 covers 14 residues. V was shortened by 2 bases and J by 4 bases, with 11 bases between the two germline ends. The V gene's germline CDR1 is MNHEY and CDR2 SMNVEV (reference sequence). Written as DNA, the CDR3 is TGTGCCAGCAGTTTAAACCCAGGAATCTATGGCTACACCTTC. Protein product: CASSLNPGIYGYTF.

This chain connects TRBV5-6 to TRBJ2-6, with D uncertain. The V and J ends lost 4 bases and 0 bases respectively, with 11 bases between them. The CDR3 has 16 amino acids. Per germline, CDR1 SGHDT and CDR2 YYEEEE. The CDR3 spells CASSPAVASGANVLTF. In DNA form, the CDR3 reads TGTGCCAGCAGCCCTGCGGTCGCCTCTGGGGCCAACGTCCTGACTTTC. The whole variable domain, filled in from reference TRBV5-6 and TRBJ2-6, reads DAGVTQSPTHLIKTRGQQVTLRCSPKSGHDTVSWYQQALGQGPQFIFQYYEEEERQRGNFPDRFSGHQFPNYSSELNVNALLLGDSALYLCASSPAVASGANVLTFGAGSRLTVL.

Here the CDR3 DNA reads TGTGCCAGCAAAGTACACCGCTCTGGAAACACCATATATTTT. It specifies CASKVHRSGNTIYF. The rearrangement links TRBV2 to TRBJ1-3; D remains unclear. V was shortened by 7 bases and J by 0 bases, with 10 bases between the two germline ends. The CDR3 consists of 14 residues. Germline V lookup: CDR1 SNHLY, CDR2 FYNNEI.

The rearrangement links TRBV13 to TRBJ1-3; a weak D match, TRBD1 (6 bases). Trimming took 1 base from V and 7 from J, leaving 17 bases between them. Germline V lookup: CDR1 PRHDT, CDR2 FYEKMQ (reference sequence). The CDR3 is 16 residues long. The CDR3 region has the DNA TGTGCCAGCAGCTTAGTTTTCAGGGGTCGTGGGAACACCATATATTTT. Amino acids: CASSLVFRGRGNTIYF.

CDR3 bases: TGCGCCAGCAGCTTGGTACAAGGACTAGCGGGGACGTACAATGAGCAGTTCTTC. It yields the protein CASSLVQGLAGTYNEQFF. J is TRBJ2-1 and V is TRBV5-1, with 12 nucleotides matching TRBD2. The CDR3 spans 18 residues. With 0 bases clipped from V and 4 bases from J, the junction kept 8 bases outside the gene matches. Germline V gives CDR1 SGHRS, CDR2 YFSETQ.

The V gene is TRBV7-9, the J gene TRBJ2-7; TRBD1 aligns across 9 bases. From germline, CDR1 is SEHNR and CDR2 FQNEAQ (reference sequence). V lost 5 bases and J lost 12; bases outside the gene matches: 14. The CDR3 is 14 residues long. CDR3 bases: TGTGCCAGCAGCGAATGGACAGGGGCCGGAGGATGGTACTTC. Translating it yields CASSEWTGAGGWYF.

The J gene is TRBJ2-7, the V gene TRBV18, with 10 bases matching TRBD1. CDR1 and CDR2 (germline): KGHSH, LQKENI. Germline trimming cut 4 bases from V and 6 bases from J; bases unmatched to any gene: 15. This CDR3 has 17 amino acids. The CDR3 region has the DNA TGTGCCAGCTCACAACTCTCCCCCGGGACAGGGGTGGGCGAGCAGTACTTC. This gives the protein CASSQLSPGTGVGEQYF.

The chain joins TRBV6-6 to TRBJ2-2; TRBD2 agrees at 8 bases. Germline V gene data show CDR1 as MNHNY and CDR2 as SVGAGI (reference sequence). This CDR3 region has 15 residues. The V gene end was trimmed by 6 bases and the J gene end by 3 bases; junction bases not matched to a gene: 6. CDR3 protein: CASSSTRGDTGELFF. For the CDR3, the DNA is TGTGCCAGCAGCTCGACGCGGGGGGACACCGGGGAGCTGTTTTTT.

The chain is built from TRBV15 and TRBJ1-6, with D maybe TRBD1 (5 bases). Germline V CDR1 and CDR2: LNHNV, YYDKDF (reference sequence). Trimming stripped 2 bases from V and 10 bases from J, with 12 bases between. The CDR3 is 14 residues long. DNA of the CDR3: TGTGCCACCAGCAGACCGGAGGGGAAGTCACCCCTCCACTTT. Protein: CATSRPEGKSPLHF.

The count of this clone is one. The J gene is TRBJ2-5, the V gene TRBV7-8, with D uncertain. Germline-derived CDR1 and CDR2 are SGHVS and FQNEAQ. V gave up 5 bases and J gave up 4 bases, with 5 bases separating them. The CDR3 totals 11 residues. Written as DNA, the CDR3 is TGTGCCAGCAGCCACGGAGAGACCCAGTACTTC. It yields the protein CASSHGETQYF.

V gene TRBV6-1 combines with J gene TRBJ1-5; no firm D call. V was trimmed by 5 bases and J by 9 bases, leaving 8 bases between them. Germline V lookup: CDR1 MNHNS, CDR2 SASEGT. The CDR3 runs to 11 residues. The CDR3, as DNA: TGTGCCAGCAGTTCGCACGGGCCCCAGCATTTT. It codes for CASSSHGPQHF.

The CDR3 here is CASTARGRLGYTF. The CDR3 DNA reads as TGTGCCAGCACCGCCAGAGGGAGACTTGGCTACACCTTC. V and J are TRBV6-1 and TRBJ1-2, with D uncertain. CDR3 length equals 13 residues. The V end was cut by 7 bases, the J end by 7 bases, with 16 bases between. Looked up from germline, CDR1 is MNHNS and CDR2 is SASEGT.

The rearrangement joins TRBV6-5 to TRBJ2-6, with D hard to call. This CDR3 contains 15 residues. From germline, CDR1 is MNHEY and CDR2 SVGAGI. V gave up 4 bases and J gave up 0 bases, with 7 bases separating them. DNA of the CDR3: TGTGCCAGCAGTTTAATTAGCTCTGGGGCCAACGTCCTGACTTTC. Protein product: CASSLISSGANVLTF.

The rearrangement joins TRBV4-3 to TRBJ2-7, with D tentatively TRBD1 (5 bases). The V gene lost 1 base and the J gene lost 1 base, with 14 bases spanning the gap. The CDR3 totals 16 residues. Germline V gene lookup returns CDR1 LGHNA and CDR2 YSLEER. CDR3 in amino acids: CASSQGLTANSYEQYF. The CDR3 bases are TGCGCCAGCAGCCAAGGCTTGACAGCGAATTCCTACGAGCAGTACTTC.

The CDR3 loop reads CASSLPDRGYYNEQFF. CDR3 nucleotide sequence: TGTGCCAGCAGTTTACCGGACAGGGGGTACTACAATGAGCAGTTCTTC. V gene TRBV27 combines with J gene TRBJ2-1; TRBD1 matches at 10 bases. Unmatched junction bases numbered 4, after V lost 2 bases and J lost 3 bases. The CDR3 covers 16 residues. Germline V CDR1 and CDR2: MNHEY, SMNVEV (reference sequence).

The chain is built from TRBV27 and TRBJ2-7; possible D gene TRBD2, 7 bases. The CDR3 length is 14 residues. Germline V gene sequence: CDR1 MNHEY, CDR2 SMNVEV (reference sequence). Trimming took 6 bases from V and 6 from J, leaving 18 bases between them. The chain's CDR3 is CASRTSGGAAEQYF. CDR3 bases: TGTGCCAGCAGGACTAGTGGGGGGGCCGCCGAGCAGTACTTC.

The J gene is TRBJ2-5, the V gene TRBV9, with no clear D. The V end lost 0 bases, the J end lost 3 bases, and 6 bases lay between the germline ends. Germline loops: CDR1 SGDLS, CDR2 YYNGEE. The CDR3 spans 13 residues. The CDR3 DNA is TGTGCCAGCAGCGTAGGTCCTGAAGAGACCCAGTACTTC. Translation: CASSVGPEETQYF. Drawing the rest from reference TRBV9 and TRBJ2-5, the complete variable domain is DSGVTQTPKHLITATGQRVTLRCSPRSGDLSVYWYQQSLDQGLQFLIQYYNGEERAKGNILERFSAQQFPDLHSELNLSSLELGDSALYFCASSVGPEETQYFGPGTRLLVL.